The present TCR beta chain was sequenced within a study of shared clonotypes between healthy human individuals. Trimming shortened V by 3 bases and J by 0 bases, and 13 bases separated the two germline ends. Germline assignment: CDR1 SGHRS and CDR2 YFSETQ. The CDR3 is made up of 16 amino acids. Per the original methods: Because ImmunoSEQ provided only junction sequences with no quality scores, the filtering differed. Assay used: immunoSEQ multiplex PCR; TCRdb lists only in-frame clones, some missing. D and trimming were read from the DNA, whereas the V and J calls and clone size are those reported in that table. Of roughly 1,100,000 clones in the sample, 65% to 80% were seen once. Recent vaccinations or acute infections were absent in the healthy HIV-negative adult donors.

This chain joins TRBV5-1 and TRBJ2-1; D tentatively reads TRBD1 or TRBD2 (5 bases each). The receptor comes from a man between 18 and 29 years old in good health. Sequenced sample: memory CD4+ T cells sorted from blood. The sample's subset: CD45RA-negative fraction. The CDR3 DNA reads as TGCGCCAGCAGCTCGGACTGGGGCCTCTCCTACAATGAGCAGTTCTTC. This gives the protein CASSSDWGLSYNEQFF.